This entry lists 27 T cell receptor beta chains sequenced from one sample in a study of CD8+CD57+ T cells in acquired aplastic anemia. Previously, flow cytometry had revealed CD8+CD57+ cell expansion in the patients chosen for sequencing. Genomic DNA, the template, was used for profiling of the TCR beta VDJ and CDR3. TCRdb re-called the reads through MiXCR, storing one row per CDR3 protein. The table has 100,000 to 150,000 distinct CDR3 sequences, under 60% seen once; the top ten hold 25% to 30%. Sequencing input: sorted CD4+, CD8+, or CD8+CD57+ T cells (not recorded which) from PBMCs. Source of these receptors: a human donor with aplastic anemia.

This clonotype has more than one count but fewer than ten. The chain is built from TRBV10-3 and TRBJ1-1; D unclear. V shed 7 bases and J shed 4 bases, with 16 bases lying between them. The CDR3 loop spans 14 amino acids. CDR1 is ENHRY and CDR2 is SYGVKD in the germline V gene. The CDR3 region has the DNA TGTGCCATCACCAAGGACGTTTCGGGCACTGAAGCTTTCTTT. It codes for CAITKDVSGTEAFF.

As DNA, the CDR3 is TGCAGCGTGGGGGACAGTCACTACGAGCAGTACTTC. Its protein is CSVGDSHYEQYF. The chain links TRBV29-1 to TRBJ2-7; 7 bases are a match to TRBD1. The CDR3 is made up of 12 amino acids. The V gene end was trimmed by 6 bases and the J gene end by 3 bases; junction bases not matched to a gene: 5. CDR1 and CDR2 (germline): SQVTM, ANQGSEA.

The CDR3 coding sequence is TGTGCCAGCAGCGTAGGCGTAGGGCAGAACACTGAAGCTTTCTTT. It specifies CASSVGVGQNTEAFF. This chain connects TRBV9 to TRBJ1-1; D ambiguous. The CDR3 is made up of 15 amino acids. V gave up 0 bases and J gave up 1 base, with 10 bases separating them. Per germline, CDR1 SGDLS and CDR2 YYNGEE.

V and J are TRBV2 and TRBJ2-7, with 8 bases aligning to TRBD2. The germline gives CDR1 SNHLY, CDR2 FYNNEI. The CDR3 is 15 amino acids. J was trimmed by 6 bases and V by 7 bases; bases with no gene match: 14. The CDR3: CASTLLRGSGIEQYF. The CDR3 bases are TGTGCCAGCACCCTCTTGAGGGGTAGCGGGATCGAGCAGTACTTC.

On this clonotype itself: This is likely a read error, given that the CDR3 carries no conserved phenylalanine or tryptophan at its end. This chain links TRBV11-3 with TRBJ1-1; D unresolved. Trimming removed 1 base at V and 7 bases at J, with 10 bases between. The CDR3 sequence is 13 residues long. Germline CDR1 is SGHNT and CDR2 is YENEEA. The CDR3 sequence: CASSLGGGGEAFS. As DNA, the CDR3 is TGTGCCAGCAGCTTAGGAGGTGGAGGTGAAGCTTTCTCT.

The chain is built from TRBV10-1 and TRBJ2-1, with D tentatively TRBD2 (6 bases). Germline V gene sequence: CDR1 WNHNN, CDR2 SYGVQD (reference sequence). Trimming shortened V by 3 bases and J by 7 bases, and 16 bases separated the two germline ends. This CDR3 is 15 amino acids long. In DNA, the CDR3 is TGCGCCAGCAGTGAACGGCAGGGAGGAATAAATGAGCAGTTCTTC. Its translation: CASSERQGGINEQFF.

This chain uses TRBV11-1 with TRBJ2-7; 7 bases are a match to TRBD1. Germline V gene sequence: CDR1 SGHAT, CDR2 FQDESV (reference sequence). V was clipped by 4 bases and J by 2 bases; unmatched bases: 17. CDR3 length: 18 residues. CDR3 nucleotides: TGTGCCAGCAGCTCCTCCTCGGCACCTGACCAGGGGGCCTACGAGCAGTACTTC. Protein product: CASSSSSAPDQGAYEQYF.

This chain connects TRBV10-3 to TRBJ2-5; D remains ambiguous. This CDR3 has 14 amino acids. CDR1 and CDR2 from the germline V gene are ENHRY and SYGVKD. V gave up 10 bases and J gave up 1 base, with 16 bases separating them. The CDR3 DNA reads TGTGCCAGCAGCCAGAAGACGGTCCAAGAGACCCAGTACTTC. Its translation: CASSQKTVQETQYF.

V gene TRBV10-2 combines with J gene TRBJ1-2; possibly TRBD1 for D (6 bases). The length of the CDR3 is 13 residues. CDR1 is WSHSY, CDR2 SAAADI, per germline. V gave up 7 bases and J gave up 4 bases, with 13 bases separating them. CDR3 sequence: CASTNRDGYGYTF. The CDR3 DNA follows: TGCGCCAGCACCAACAGGGACGGCTATGGCTACACCTTC.

There are a few counts of this clonotype. The chain recombines TRBV6-1 with TRBJ2-5; 11 bases map to TRBD2. CDR3 length equals 15 residues. Germline V lookup: CDR1 MNHNS, CDR2 SASEGT. V dropped 2 bases and J dropped 1; count of bases not matched to a gene: 0. CDR3 sequence (DNA): TGTGCCAGCAGTGAAACTAGCGGGAGCCAAGAGACCCAGTACTTC. Translating gives CASSETSGSQETQYF.

This chain links TRBV15 with TRBJ2-7; 8 bases match TRBD2. V lost 0 bases, J lost 1 base, and 2 bases stayed unmatched. The CDR3 covers 15 residues. The V gene's germline CDR1 is LNHNV and CDR2 YYDKDF (reference sequence). For the CDR3, the DNA is TGTGCCACCAGCAGAGAAGGACTAGCTTCCTACGAGCAGTACTTC. It codes for CATSREGLASYEQYF.

V is TRBV20-1 and J is TRBJ1-2; D gene uncertain. The CDR3 loop spans 10 amino acids. The germline V and J ends were trimmed by 8 bases and 5 bases, with 9 bases remaining between them. The V gene's germline CDR1 is DFQATT and CDR2 SNEGSKA (reference sequence). The CDR3 DNA reads as TGCAGTACGGACTTATATGGCTACACCTTC. Its translation is CSTDLYGYTF.

The table lists this clonotype with a few counts. The V and J genes are TRBV2 and TRBJ1-6; 9 bases agree with TRBD1. V was pared by 7 bases and J by 7 bases, with 2 bases of the junction left unmatched. CDR3 size: 13 residues. The germline CDR1 and CDR2 sequences are SNHLY and FYNNEI. The CDR3 region is CASIGTGNSPLHF. For the CDR3, the DNA is TGTGCCAGCATAGGGACAGGGAATTCACCCCTCCACTTT.

This clonotype turned up a few times. V gene TRBV7-8 combines with J gene TRBJ2-7; 9 bases fit TRBD2. The J call may be faulty, since TRBJ2-5 better matches the DNA end. CDR1 is SGHVS, CDR2 FQNEAQ, per germline. The CDR3 spans 12 residues. CDR3 coding DNA: TGTGCCACTGCGGGGGGGCAAGAGACCCAGTACTTC. This gives the protein CATAGGQETQYF.

V usage is TRBV19 and J usage is TRBJ1-5; D unclear. Germline V gene sequence: CDR1 LNHDA, CDR2 SQIVND (reference sequence). V was cut by 1 base and J by 6 bases, with 7 bases left in between. This CDR3 comprises 13 residues. The CDR3 DNA is TGTGCCAGTAGTATAGCTCCGGCTCAGCCCCAGCATTTT. Encoded protein: CASSIAPAQPQHF.

This clonotype was seen ten or more times. The chain couples TRBV7-9 to TRBJ1-1; the D gene is possibly TRBD1 (5 bases). Germline values: CDR1 SEHNR, CDR2 FQNEAQ (reference sequence). Trimming removed 3 bases at V and 4 bases at J, with 21 bases between. The CDR3 extends over 17 amino acids. CDR3 residues: CASSFPLTRVKGTEAFF. The CDR3, as DNA: TGTGCCAGCAGCTTCCCACTAACCAGGGTTAAGGGCACTGAAGCTTTCTTT.

The chain carries TRBV20-1 and TRBJ1-6; 8 bases align to TRBD1. Germline V gives CDR1 DFQATT, CDR2 SNEGSKA (reference sequence). The V and J ends lost 5 bases and 10 bases, in that order; junction bases with no gene match: 16. CDR3 length: 16 residues. CDR3 amino acids: CSAFRVGQGGRSPLHF. The CDR3 coding sequence is TGCAGTGCTTTTAGAGTAGGACAGGGCGGCCGATCACCCCTCCACTTT.

This rearrangement joins TRBV9 to TRBJ2-3, with TRBD2 matching 8 bases. Germline V CDR1 and CDR2: SGDLS, YYNGEE. Losses at the gene ends were 0 bases for V and 1 base for J; bases not matched to a gene: 4. The CDR3 consists of 16 residues. The CDR3 sequence is CASSVVPAGGTDTQYF. The CDR3 DNA follows: TGTGCCAGCAGCGTAGTTCCAGCGGGGGGCACAGATACGCAGTATTTT. Full variable domain (outside the CDR3, taken from reference TRBV9 and TRBJ2-3): DSGVTQTPKHLITATGQRVTLRCSPRSGDLSVYWYQQSLDQGLQFLIQYYNGEERAKGNILERFSAQQFPDLHSELNLSSLELGDSALYFCASSVVPAGGTDTQYFGPGTRLTVL.

The genes are TRBV10-3 and TRBJ1-1, with a possible D match to TRBD1 (5 bases). The length of the CDR3 is 14 residues. Germline V gene sequence: CDR1 ENHRY, CDR2 SYGVKD. Trimming stripped 0 bases from V and 7 bases from J, with 12 bases between. DNA of the CDR3: TGTGCCATCAGTGAGTCTCGCAGGGATATTGAAGCTTTCTTT. Protein: CAISESRRDIEAFF.

The V call is TRBV7-2, the J call TRBJ2-5; tentative D call: TRBD1 (6 bases). The CDR3 totals 14 residues. CDR1 is SGHTA, CDR2 FQGNSA, per germline. V lost 0 bases to trimming and J lost 9 bases, with 14 bases between them. The CDR3 nucleotides are TGTGCCAGCAGCTTAGCGGGGGCTAGTTCCCCCCAGTACTTC. This encodes CASSLAGASSPQYF.

Comment on this clonotype: One end of the junction varies from germline; a read error may be responsible. This CDR3 reads CASSQGQGSYEQCF. The CDR3 DNA follows: TGTGCCAGCAGCCAAGGACAGGGTTCCTACGAGCAGTGCTTC. The genes are TRBV7-2 and TRBJ2-7; 8 bases map to TRBD1. Looked up from germline, CDR1 is SGHTA and CDR2 is FQGNSA. This CDR3 region has 14 residues.

CDR3 amino acids: CASSFHKDYGYTF. CDR3 DNA sequence: TGTGCCAGCAGTTTTCACAAGGACTATGGCTACACCTTC. The chain is built from TRBV12-3 or TRBV12-4 and TRBJ1-2; D not resolved. The V end was cut by 3 bases, the J end by 3 bases, with 8 bases between. The CDR3 is 13 amino acids.

V usage is TRBV7-9 and J usage is TRBJ1-6, with TRBD1 as a possible D gene (6 bases). The CDR3 is made up of 14 amino acids. V lost 5 bases and J 9 bases, leaving 14 bases between the germline ends. Germline lookup yields CDR1 SEHNR and CDR2 FQNEAQ (reference sequence). As DNA, the CDR3 is TGTGCCAGCAGCCCTACAGGGAGGAGTTCACCCCTCCACTTT. As protein: CASSPTGRSSPLHF. The entire variable domain, with the rest obtained from reference TRBV7-9 and TRBJ1-6, is as follows: DTGVSQNPRHKITKRGQNVTFRCDPISEHNRLYWYRQTLGQGPEFLTYFQNEAQLEKSRLLSDRFSAERPKGSFSTLEIQRTEQGDSAMYLCASSPTGRSSPLHFGNGTRLTVT.

The V gene is TRBV7-2, the J gene TRBJ1-2; possibly TRBD1 for D (5 bases). V was pared by 5 bases and J by 6 bases, with 7 bases between. The CDR3 runs 11 residues. Germline-derived CDR1 and CDR2 are SGHTA and FQGNSA. The CDR3 region is CASSSRDGYTF. The CDR3 DNA reads as TGTGCCAGCAGCAGCAGGGATGGCTACACCTTC.

This clonotype has only a few counts. The genes are TRBV10-3 and TRBJ2-3; D not resolved. Germline-derived CDR1 and CDR2 are ENHRY and SYGVKD. The CDR3 covers 12 residues. The V end was cut by 4 bases, the J end by 6 bases, with 8 bases between. In DNA, the CDR3 is TGTGCCATCAGTGTGAGTTTGGATACGCAGTATTTT. Translated: CAISVSLDTQYF.

This rearrangement joins TRBV19 to TRBJ2-5, with 8 bases identical to TRBD1. The CDR3 has 15 amino acids. The junction had 8 bases not matched to a gene; V was cut back by 5 bases and J by 3 bases. Germline CDR1 reads LNHDA; CDR2 reads SQIVND (reference sequence). CDR3 sequence reads: CASSPRQGPEETQYF. CDR3 nucleotides: TGTGCCAGTAGTCCTAGACAGGGGCCGGAAGAGACCCAGTACTTC. Variable domain in full (rest from reference TRBV19 and TRBJ2-5): DGGITQSPKYLFRKEGQNVTLSCEQNLNHDAMYWYRQDPGQGLRLIYYSQIVNDFQKGDIAEGYSVSREKKESFPLTVTSAQKNPTAFYLCASSPRQGPEETQYFGPGTRLLVL.

In this sample, this clonotype turned up a few times. The rearrangement joins TRBV7-2 to TRBJ2-7, with D tentatively TRBD1 (5 bases). V lost 3 bases and J 2 bases, leaving 8 bases between the germline ends. The V gene's germline CDR1 is SGHTA and CDR2 FQGNSA. The CDR3 totals 13 residues. CDR3 DNA: TGTGCCAGCAGCTTCGACAGCACCTACGAGCAGTACTTC. It codes for CASSFDSTYEQYF.